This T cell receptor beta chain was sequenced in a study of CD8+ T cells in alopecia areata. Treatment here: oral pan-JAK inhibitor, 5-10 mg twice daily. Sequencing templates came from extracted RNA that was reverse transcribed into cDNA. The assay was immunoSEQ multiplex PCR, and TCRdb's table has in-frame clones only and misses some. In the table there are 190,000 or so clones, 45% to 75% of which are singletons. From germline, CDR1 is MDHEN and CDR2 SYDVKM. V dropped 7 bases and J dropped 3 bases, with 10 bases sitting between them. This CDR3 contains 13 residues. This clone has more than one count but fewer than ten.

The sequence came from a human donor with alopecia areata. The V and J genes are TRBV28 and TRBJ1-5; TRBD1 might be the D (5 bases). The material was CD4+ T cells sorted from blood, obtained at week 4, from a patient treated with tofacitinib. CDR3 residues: CASITGTNQPQHF. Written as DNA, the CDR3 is TGTGCCAGCATCACCGGGACCAATCAGCCCCAGCATTTT.